The rows below give T cell receptor beta chains drawn from one sample of a study of T cell responses to AZD1222 COVID-19 vaccine. Only in-frame clones appear in the TCRdb table, and some are missing; sequencing was by immunoSEQ multiplex PCR. Of 60,000 to 75,000 clones in the sample, 70% to 90% were seen once. The sequenced sample was peripheral blood, obtained 28 days after the second AZD1222 dose. These receptors were taken from an adult who received the AZD1222 COVID-19 vaccine. CDR3s include the opening cysteine and the closing phenylalanine or tryptophan. Fields, in order: V gene, J gene, CDR3 length, clone size, D gene, CDR3 DNA, CDR3 protein. D genes are given only for firm matches. Clone size is given for some rows only: seen once, a few or many times, or a class if the clone is expanded.

V gene: TRBV6-2/TRBV6-3
J gene: TRBJ1-1
CDR3 length: 13
clone size: NA
D gene: NA
CDR3 DNA: TGTGCCAGCAGTTACCCCAGAGGGCCTGAAGCTTTCTTT
CDR3 protein: CASSYPRGPEAFF

V gene: TRBV29-1
J gene: TRBJ2-3
CDR3 length: 11
clone size: NA
D gene: NA
CDR3 DNA: TGCAGCGTAGCCGGAGCAGATACGCAGTATTTT
CDR3 protein: CSVAGADTQYF

V gene: TRBV7-9
J gene: TRBJ2-7
CDR3 length: 17
clone size: NA
D gene: TRBD2
CDR3 DNA: TGTGCCAGCAGCCTATATTCCGGGACTAGCGGGAGTGACGAGCAGTACTTC
CDR3 protein: CASSLYSGTSGSDEQYF

V gene: TRBV25-1
J gene: TRBJ1-4
CDR3 length: 14
clone size: NA
D gene: NA
CDR3 DNA: TGTGCCAGCAGTGAGGGGACAACTAATGAAAAACTGTTTTTT
CDR3 protein: CASSEGTTNEKLFF

V gene: TRBV19
J gene: TRBJ2-7
CDR3 length: 15
clone size: NA
D gene: TRBD1
CDR3 DNA: TGTGCCAGTAAACGTAGTAGGGACAGGGGATACGAGCAGTACTTC
CDR3 protein: CASKRSRDRGYEQYF

V gene: TRBV7-9
J gene: TRBJ1-1
CDR3 length: 14
clone size: NA
D gene: NA
CDR3 DNA: TGTGCCAGCAGCTTAGGGGCAGGATCCGGGTACGCTTTCTTT
CDR3 protein: CASSLGAGSGYAFF

V gene: TRBV3-1/TRBV3-2
J gene: TRBJ2-7
CDR3 length: 13
clone size: NA
D gene: NA
CDR3 DNA: TGTGCCAGCAGCCAGCGTAGGGTGGGGGAGCAGTACTTC
CDR3 protein: CASSQRRVGEQYF

V gene: TRBV11-2
J gene: TRBJ2-7
CDR3 length: 16
clone size: NA
D gene: NA
CDR3 DNA: TGTGCCAGCAGATCTGTAGGCAGGGACCGTTCCTACGAGCAGTACTTC
CDR3 protein: CASRSVGRDRSYEQYF

V gene: TRBV2
J gene: TRBJ2-6
CDR3 length: 15
clone size: once
D gene: NA
CDR3 DNA: TGTGCCAGCACCAACGAGGGCTCTGGGGCCAACGTCCTGACTTTC
CDR3 protein: CASTNEGSGANVLTF

V gene: TRBV19
J gene: TRBJ2-7
CDR3 length: 14
clone size: NA
D gene: NA
CDR3 DNA: TGTGCCAGTAGTAGAGCCAACGATTTGGGGGAGCAGTACTTC
CDR3 protein: CASSRANDLGEQYF

V gene: TRBV4-2
J gene: TRBJ2-7
CDR3 length: 12
clone size: NA
D gene: TRBD2
CDR3 DNA: TGTGCCAGCAGCCAACCTAGCGGCGAGCAGTACTTC
CDR3 protein: CASSQPSGEQYF

V gene: TRBV7-2
J gene: TRBJ1-2
CDR3 length: 14
clone size: NA
D gene: NA
CDR3 DNA: TGTGCCAGCAGCTTAGCGCCGGCCAACTATGGCTACACCTTC
CDR3 protein: CASSLAPANYGYTF

V gene: TRBV11-2
J gene: TRBJ1-5
CDR3 length: 13
clone size: once
D gene: NA
CDR3 DNA: TGTGCCAGCAGCTTACAGGAGGATCAGCCCCAGCATTTT
CDR3 protein: CASSLQEDQPQHF

V gene: TRBV4-3
J gene: TRBJ2-1
CDR3 length: 16
clone size: NA
D gene: NA
CDR3 DNA: TGCGCCAGCAGCCCACATATTCAGGGGCCGTACAATGAGCAGTTCTTC
CDR3 protein: CASSPHIQGPYNEQFF

V gene: TRBV2
J gene: TRBJ1-5
CDR3 length: 14
clone size: NA
D gene: NA
CDR3 DNA: TGTGCCAGCAGTGTTGAAAGGGTCAATCAGCCCCAGCATTTT
CDR3 protein: CASSVERVNQPQHF

V gene: TRBV6-6
J gene: TRBJ1-5
CDR3 length: 14
clone size: NA
D gene: NA
CDR3 DNA: TGTGCCAGCAGTTACTTGGTTAGCAATCAGCCCCAGCATTTT
CDR3 protein: CASSYLVSNQPQHF

V gene: TRBV2
J gene: TRBJ2-5
CDR3 length: 11
clone size: once
D gene: NA
CDR3 DNA: TGTGCCAGCTCCGGCCAAGAGACCCAGTACTTC
CDR3 protein: CASSGQETQYF

V gene: TRBV30
J gene: TRBJ2-6
CDR3 length: 16
clone size: NA
D gene: NA
CDR3 DNA: TGTGCCTGGAGCCCCTCTTGGGGGGATGGGGCCAACGTCCTGACTTTC
CDR3 protein: CAWSPSWGDGANVLTF

V gene: TRBV3-1/TRBV3-2
J gene: TRBJ2-1
CDR3 length: 13
clone size: NA
D gene: TRBD1
CDR3 DNA: TGTGCCAGCAACAGGGGCGGGTACAATGAGCAGTTCTTC
CDR3 protein: CASNRGGYNEQFF

V gene: TRBV2
J gene: TRBJ2-1
CDR3 length: 15
clone size: few
D gene: TRBD2
CDR3 DNA: TGTGCCAGCGACCCGAGCGGGAGCCTCTACAATGAGCAGTTCTTC
CDR3 protein: CASDPSGSLYNEQFF

V gene: TRBV5-1
J gene: TRBJ1-3
CDR3 length: 17
clone size: NA
D gene: NA
CDR3 DNA: TGCGCCAGCAGCTTGGCCGGAGGAGCCCGGTCGGGAAACACCATATATTTT
CDR3 protein: CASSLAGGARSGNTIYF

V gene: TRBV19
J gene: TRBJ1-2
CDR3 length: 15
clone size: once
D gene: TRBD1
CDR3 DNA: TGTGCCAGTAGTATATCCGGGACAGGGGGCTATGGCTACACCTTC
CDR3 protein: CASSISGTGGYGYTF

V gene: TRBV5-4
J gene: TRBJ2-3
CDR3 length: 13
clone size: NA
D gene: NA
CDR3 DNA: TGTGCCAGCAGCTTGTCCGGGACAGATACGCAGTATTTT
CDR3 protein: CASSLSGTDTQYF

V gene: TRBV5-4
J gene: TRBJ2-2
CDR3 length: 12
clone size: once
D gene: NA
CDR3 DNA: TGTGCCAGCAGCTTAGAGAGCGGGGAGCTGTTTTTT
CDR3 protein: CASSLESGELFF

V gene: TRBV11-2
J gene: TRBJ2-1
CDR3 length: 14
clone size: NA
D gene: TRBD2
CDR3 DNA: TGTGCCAGCAGCCCGACTAGCGGATACAATGAGCAGTTCTTC
CDR3 protein: CASSPTSGYNEQFF

V gene: TRBV4-1
J gene: TRBJ2-1
CDR3 length: 18
clone size: NA
D gene: NA
CDR3 DNA: TGCGCCAGCAGCCAAGTAGACCTCGGCCTGCCCTCCTACAATGAGCAGTTCTTC
CDR3 protein: CASSQVDLGLPSYNEQFF

V gene: TRBV18
J gene: TRBJ2-5
CDR3 length: 13
clone size: NA
D gene: NA
CDR3 DNA: TGTGCCAGCTCAGGCAGGGTTTTGGAGACCCAGTACTTC
CDR3 protein: CASSGRVLETQYF

V gene: TRBV25-1
J gene: TRBJ2-7
CDR3 length: 17
clone size: NA
D gene: TRBD2
CDR3 DNA: TGTGCCAGCAGTGAATATCCTCTAGCGGGATCCTCCTACGAGCAGTACTTC
CDR3 protein: CASSEYPLAGSSYEQYF

V gene: TRBV25-1
J gene: TRBJ2-1
CDR3 length: 14
clone size: NA
D gene: NA
CDR3 DNA: TGTGCCAGCAGTGTAGTCTTTTCCTACAATGAGCAGTTCTTC
CDR3 protein: CASSVVFSYNEQFF

V gene: TRBV23-1
J gene: TRBJ1-3
CDR3 length: 17
clone size: NA
D gene: NA
CDR3 DNA: TGCGCCAGCAGTCAATGGCGGCCGAAAAGCTCTGGAAACACCATATATTTT
CDR3 protein: CASSQWRPKSSGNTIYF

V gene: TRBV15
J gene: TRBJ2-7
CDR3 length: 20
clone size: NA
D gene: TRBD1
CDR3 DNA: TGTGCCACCAGCAGAGATGCTGTAAGGACGGGGACAGGGGGTTGGTACGAGCAGTACTTC
CDR3 protein: CATSRDAVRTGTGGWYEQYF

V gene: TRBV19
J gene: TRBJ1-4
CDR3 length: 16
clone size: NA
D gene: TRBD1
CDR3 DNA: TGTGCCAGTAGGTCCGGGACAGGGGCAACTAATGAAAAACTGTTTTTT
CDR3 protein: CASRSGTGATNEKLFF

V gene: TRBV10-3
J gene: TRBJ1-2
CDR3 length: 17
clone size: NA
D gene: TRBD1
CDR3 DNA: TGTGCCATCAGTGCCGGGACAGGGGGGTTTGGAGACTATGGCTACACCTTC
CDR3 protein: CAISAGTGGFGDYGYTF

V gene: TRBV30
J gene: TRBJ1-2
CDR3 length: 14
clone size: NA
D gene: NA
CDR3 DNA: TGTGCCTGGGCAACCGAACGGGACGGCTATGGCTACACCTTC
CDR3 protein: CAWATERDGYGYTF

V gene: TRBV30
J gene: TRBJ1-1
CDR3 length: 11
clone size: NA
D gene: NA
CDR3 DNA: TGTGCCTCGGCCGAGGGAGCCGAAGCTTTCTTT
CDR3 protein: CASAEGAEAFF

V gene: TRBV23-1
J gene: TRBJ1-5
CDR3 length: 15
clone size: NA
D gene: NA
CDR3 DNA: TGCGCCAGCAGTCTCGGTCAGGGGAGGAATCAGCCCCAGCATTTT
CDR3 protein: CASSLGQGRNQPQHF

V gene: TRBV20-1
J gene: TRBJ1-5
CDR3 length: 16
clone size: few
D gene: TRBD1
CDR3 DNA: TGCAGTGCTAGTAGCCCAGGGGGGCAGCTCAATCAGCCCCAGCATTTT
CDR3 protein: CSASSPGGQLNQPQHF